This T cell receptor beta chain was retrieved from a study of memory CD4+ T cells and cytomegalovirus serostatus. Study-wide results and limits: Each of approximately 63 CMV-associated TCRbeta sequences occurred in one to five individuals. Suggested: most of the CMV-linked TCR signature lies in CD4+ memory cells.

This clone came up once. Its antigen is currently unknown. The sort gate was single viable CD3+CD4+CD8-CD45RO+ cells for memory CD4+ T cells. Serum IgG to CMV pp150, pp28, p38 and p52 defined serostatus. As handled by the study authors: After removing out-of-frame reads, 2 million to 2.5 million distinct TCRbeta sequences remained. The protocol was immunoSEQ multiplex PCR, while the TCRdb copy is restricted to in-frame clones and leaves out a portion. V, J and clone size were drawn from that table, and D and trimming were deduced from the DNA. The repertoire holds tens of thousands of clones, about four fifths seen once, with 0.5% in the top ten. The CDR3 has 10 amino acids. CDR1 and CDR2 (germline): MDHEN, SYDVKM.

Material for sequencing was memory CD4+ T cells from blood. The chain carries TRBV28 and TRBJ1-5; the D is unclear. The sequence was obtained from an adult in good health and CMV-seronegative. Some clones in this sample may be carry-over from other donors' samples. The CDR3 loop is CASGNQPQHF. The DNA for the CDR3 is TGTGCTAGTGGCAATCAGCCCCAGCATTTT.